This T cell receptor beta chain was observed in a study of T cell repertoires in ileal Crohn's disease. Notes on the study in general: The median delay to postoperative endoscopy was approximately 7.5 months.

Turning to this clone: The antigen is not known.

Looked up from germline, CDR1 is SGHRS and CDR2 is YFSETQ. Trimming left V 0 bases short and J 6 bases short, with 5 bases between. CDR3 size: 12 residues. Profiled with immunoSEQ multiplex PCR; TCRdb holds only in-frame clones, not every one. The sample includes 9,000 to 13,000 clones, more than 80% seen only once; the top ten take over 12%. Specified time point: neoterminal ileum biopsy at postoperative endoscopy, about 6 months after surgery. Eligibility required adulthood, ileal or ileocolonic Crohn's disease and indicated ileocolonic resection. The gene calls are TRBV5-1 and TRBJ2-3; no firm D call. The receptor was isolated from an adult with Crohn's disease. The sample taken for sequencing was ileal tissue. CDR3 in DNA: TGCGCCAGCAGCTTGGAACGGGATACGCAGTATTTT. It specifies CASSLERDTQYF.